The rows below give T cell receptor beta chains drawn from one sample of a study of OX40 agonist ivuxolimab in advanced cancers. Clones were sequenced by immunoSEQ multiplex PCR, and TCRdb holds only the in-frame ones, with some missing. The data contain about 21,000 clones, about 86% of them singletons. The sample in question was CD4+ or CD8+ T cells sorted from blood, obtained in a trial of the OX40 agonist ivuxolimab. The origin of the receptors is an adult with an advanced solid tumor such as melanoma, head and neck, liver or kidney cancer. The CDR3 runs from the conserved cysteine through the conserved F or W. A D gene is named only where the DNA matches it firmly. Rows may omit the clone size; those that give it use once, few, many or a size class.

v_call: TRBV28; clone_size: .; d_call: .; j_call: TRBJ2-1; cdr3_aa: CASSRGSYGSDEQFF; cdr3_nt: TGTGCCAGCAGCCGAGGATCATACGGGTCGGATGAGCAGTTCTTC
v_call: TRBV6-1; clone_size: medium-sized; d_call: .; j_call: TRBJ1-4; cdr3_aa: CASSEQAGHGLEKLFF; cdr3_nt: TGTGCCAGCAGTGAACAAGCCGGACACGGTCTTGAAAAACTGTTTTTT
v_call: TRBV15; clone_size: .; d_call: .; j_call: TRBJ1-2; cdr3_aa: CATSQDRNYGYTF; cdr3_nt: TGTGCCACCAGCCAGGACAGAAACTATGGCTACACCTTC
v_call: TRBV28; clone_size: .; d_call: TRBD1; j_call: TRBJ1-1; cdr3_aa: CASSSVDRGLEYTEAFF; cdr3_nt: TGTGCCAGCAGTTCCGTTGACAGGGGGCTGGAGTACACTGAAGCTTTCTTT
v_call: TRBV9; clone_size: .; d_call: .; j_call: TRBJ2-5; cdr3_aa: CASSVARQPQETQYF; cdr3_nt: TGTGCCAGCAGCGTAGCAAGGCAGCCACAAGAGACCCAGTACTTC
v_call: TRBV4-2; clone_size: .; d_call: TRBD1; j_call: TRBJ1-2; cdr3_aa: CASSQEGGQDVVNGYTF; cdr3_nt: TGTGCCAGCAGCCAAGAAGGGGGACAGGATGTTGTGAATGGCTACACCTTC
v_call: TRBV6-1; clone_size: .; d_call: .; j_call: TRBJ1-5; cdr3_aa: CASSEGRAGNQPQHF; cdr3_nt: TGTGCCAGCAGTGAAGGGCGGGCAGGCAATCAGCCCCAGCATTTT
v_call: TRBV21-1; clone_size: once; d_call: .; j_call: TRBJ1-2; cdr3_aa: CASGELCAGRGYGYTF; cdr3_nt: TGTGCCAGCGGAGAGTTGTGCGCGGGGCGCGGCTATGGCTACACCTTC
v_call: TRBV7-9; clone_size: .; d_call: .; j_call: TRBJ2-3; cdr3_aa: CASSLRVPFGAGTDTQYF; cdr3_nt: TGTGCCAGCAGCTTAAGGGTGCCCTTCGGGGCCGGGACAGATACGCAGTATTTT
v_call: TRBV19; clone_size: .; d_call: TRBD2; j_call: TRBJ2-2; cdr3_aa: CASTPLAGVTGELFF; cdr3_nt: TGTGCCAGCACCCCGTTAGCGGGAGTCACCGGGGAGCTGTTTTTT
v_call: TRBV5-1; clone_size: .; d_call: .; j_call: TRBJ1-2; cdr3_aa: CASSLETVSGGGYTF; cdr3_nt: TGCGCCAGCAGCTTGGAGACCGTTAGTGGTGGAGGCTACACCTTC
v_call: TRBV5-1; clone_size: once; d_call: .; j_call: TRBJ1-1; cdr3_aa: CASSLETGRNTEAFF; cdr3_nt: TGCGCCAGCAGCTTGGAGACGGGAAGGAACACTGAAGCTTTCTTT